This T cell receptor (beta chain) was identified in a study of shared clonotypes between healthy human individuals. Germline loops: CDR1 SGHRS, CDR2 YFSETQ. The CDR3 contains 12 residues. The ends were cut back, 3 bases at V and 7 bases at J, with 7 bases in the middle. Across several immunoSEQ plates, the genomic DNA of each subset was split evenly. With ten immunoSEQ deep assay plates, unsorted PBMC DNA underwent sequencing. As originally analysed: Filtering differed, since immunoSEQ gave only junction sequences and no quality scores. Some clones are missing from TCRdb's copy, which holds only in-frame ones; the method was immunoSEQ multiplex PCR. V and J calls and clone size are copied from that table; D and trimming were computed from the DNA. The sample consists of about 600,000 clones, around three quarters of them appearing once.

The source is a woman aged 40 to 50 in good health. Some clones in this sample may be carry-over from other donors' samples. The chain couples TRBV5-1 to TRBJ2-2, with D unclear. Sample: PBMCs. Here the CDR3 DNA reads TGCGCCAGCAGCTGGGCCGTCGGGGAGCTGTTTTTT. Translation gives CASSWAVGELFF.